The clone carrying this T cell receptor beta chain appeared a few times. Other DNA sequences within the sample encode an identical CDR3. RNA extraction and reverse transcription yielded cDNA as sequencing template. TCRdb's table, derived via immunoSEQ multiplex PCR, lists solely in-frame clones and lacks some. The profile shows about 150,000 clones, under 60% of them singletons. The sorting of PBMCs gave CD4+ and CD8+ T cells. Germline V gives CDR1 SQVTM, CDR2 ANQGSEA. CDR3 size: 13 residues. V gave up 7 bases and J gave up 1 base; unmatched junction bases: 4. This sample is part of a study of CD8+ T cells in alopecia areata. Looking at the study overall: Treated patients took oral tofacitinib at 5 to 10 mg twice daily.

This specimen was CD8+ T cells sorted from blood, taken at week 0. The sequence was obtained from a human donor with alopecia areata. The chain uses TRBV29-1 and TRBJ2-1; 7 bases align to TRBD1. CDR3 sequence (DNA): TGCAGCGGCCGACAGGGATCCTACAATGAGCAGTTCTTC. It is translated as CSGRQGSYNEQFF.